One and the same sample provided the 15 T cell receptor beta chains below, sequenced in a study of blood T cell repertoires in COVID-19. Generated by immunoSEQ multiplex PCR, the TCRdb table keeps only in-frame clones and is missing some. This table has some 200,000 clones, about 85% appearing once. The sequencing input was peripheral blood. Every receptor here comes from a woman in her sixties or seventies who had recovered from COVID-19.

V and J are TRBV7-2 and TRBJ1-1; D possibly corresponds to TRBD1 (6 bases). The CDR3 has 15 amino acids. V was shortened by 1 base and J by 4 bases, with 13 bases between the two germline ends. CDR1 is SGHTA, CDR2 FQGNSA, per germline. CDR3 loop: CASSLVGQGITEAFF. CDR3 sequence (DNA): TGTGCCAGCAGCTTAGTCGGGCAGGGGATCACTGAAGCTTTCTTT.

This clone was detected only once. The chain combines TRBV4-3 with TRBJ2-1; TRBD2 matches 10 bases. The CDR3 has 15 amino acids. Trimming took 0 bases from V and 8 from J; bases not matched to a gene: 4. Germline CDR1 and CDR2: LGHNA and YSLEER. Here the CDR3 reads CASSQDGTSEYEQFF. In DNA form, the CDR3 reads TGCGCCAGCAGCCAAGATGGGACTAGCGAGTATGAGCAGTTCTTC.

The genes are TRBV27 and TRBJ1-6; no clear D. Germline V gene data show CDR1 as MNHEY and CDR2 as SMNVEV (reference sequence). V lost 0 bases and J lost 0, with 9 bases in between. The CDR3 extends over 17 amino acids. The chain's CDR3 is CASSLSLGSSYNSPLHF. DNA for the CDR3: TGTGCCAGCAGTTTATCCTTAGGGAGCTCCTATAATTCACCCCTCCACTTT.

The chain employs TRBV10-1 and TRBJ2-7; perhaps TRBD2 as D (5 bases). Trimming shortened V by 8 bases and J by 2 bases, and 10 bases separated the two germline ends. This CDR3 contains 12 residues. The germline CDR1 and CDR2 sequences are WNHNN and SYGVQD (reference sequence). DNA for the CDR3: TGCGCCAGCGGATCGGGAACCTACGAGCAGTACTTC. Its translation: CASGSGTYEQYF.

The chain has TRBV20-1 and TRBJ2-1, with 11 nucleotides matching TRBD2. J was trimmed by 5 bases and V by 3 bases; bases with no gene match: 6. The V gene's germline CDR1 is DFQATT and CDR2 SNEGSKA (reference sequence). CDR3 length: 15 residues. DNA of the CDR3: TGCAGTGCTAGTCTCCCTAGCGGGGGGAACAATGAGCAGTTCTTC. Residues: CSASLPSGGNNEQFF.

The chain uses TRBV27 and TRBJ2-2; a possible D gene is TRBD1 (7 bases). The germline CDR1 and CDR2 sequences are MNHEY and SMNVEV (reference sequence). The CDR3 is 15 residues long. V was trimmed by 6 bases and J by 5 bases, leaving 16 bases between them. As DNA, the CDR3 is TGTGCCAGCAGGGAGGGGGCAACCGGGACCGGGGAGCTGTTTTTT. Residues: CASREGATGTGELFF.

The V call is TRBV19, the J call TRBJ1-1; unclear D gene. Trimming removed 0 bases at V and 0 bases at J, with 8 bases between. Germline CDR1 is LNHDA and CDR2 is SQIVND (reference sequence). This CDR3 has 15 amino acids. The CDR3 protein is CASSIDLALNTEAFF. CDR3 in DNA: TGTGCCAGTAGTATAGACTTGGCCTTGAACACTGAAGCTTTCTTT.

The chain links TRBV6-5 to TRBJ2-3, with 9 bases identical to TRBD2. Trimming cost V 8 bases and J 5 bases; bases outside gene matches: 5. The CDR3 consists of 13 residues. CDR1 is MNHEY and CDR2 is SVGAGI in the germline V gene. The CDR3 sequence is CASGLAGQDTQYF. The CDR3 DNA sequence: TGTGCCAGCGGGCTAGCGGGGCAAGATACGCAGTATTTT.

The chain uses TRBV30 and TRBJ1-2; no clear D. The ends were cut back, 2 bases at V and 10 bases at J, with 20 bases in the middle. This CDR3 is 14 amino acids long. From germline, CDR1 is GTSNPN and CDR2 SVGIG (reference sequence). The CDR3 bases are TGTGCCTGGAGTAGCCGGTACCTGGCGGAGAACTACACCTTC. Residues: CAWSSRYLAENYTF.

This chain links TRBV9 with TRBJ2-1; D may be TRBD1 (5 bases). Trimming took 3 bases from V and 4 from J, leaving 8 bases between them. The CDR3 sequence is 13 residues long. Germline V gene data show CDR1 as SGDLS and CDR2 as YYNGEE. In DNA, the CDR3 is TGTGCCAGCAGCGCCCGACAGTACAATGAGCAGTTCTTC. Protein product: CASSARQYNEQFF.

J is TRBJ2-7 and V is TRBV29-1; 7 positions agree with TRBD1. Trimming cost V 7 bases and J 1 base; bases outside gene matches: 7. This CDR3 has 13 residues. The germline gives CDR1 SQVTM, CDR2 ANQGSEA. CDR3 sequence reads: CSASGTESYEQYF. Written as DNA, the CDR3 is TGCAGCGCTTCCGGGACAGAGTCCTACGAGCAGTACTTC.

The rearrangement links TRBV11-2 to TRBJ1-2, with a weak D call TRBD1 (6 bases). V shed 5 bases and J shed 3 bases, with 13 bases lying between them. From germline, CDR1 is SGHAT and CDR2 FQNNGV. The CDR3 has 14 amino acids. CDR3 sequence reads: CASSLTDSYYGYTF. The DNA for the CDR3 is TGTGCCAGCAGCCTAACGGACAGTTACTATGGCTACACCTTC.

This clone appeared many times. This chain links TRBV7-2 with TRBJ1-2; the D gene is possibly TRBD1 (6 bases). There are 15 residues in the CDR3. The V end lost 3 bases, the J end lost 7 bases, and 18 bases lay between the germline ends. Germline loops: CDR1 SGHTA, CDR2 FQGNSA. The chain's CDR3 is CASSLFGTGRGGYTF. The DNA of the CDR3 is TGTGCCAGCAGCTTGTTTGGAACAGGGAGGGGTGGCTACACCTTC.

The chain combines TRBV5-1 with TRBJ2-7; TRBD2 agrees at 11 bases. The CDR3 is 14 residues long. The V and J ends lost 2 bases and 5 bases, in that order; junction bases with no gene match: 3. Germline V gene data show CDR1 as SGHRS and CDR2 as YFSETQ. CDR3 DNA: TGCGCCAGCAGCTTTAGCGGGGGGGCAAACGAGCAGTACTTC. Residues: CASSFSGGANEQYF. The variable domain in full, with the rest retrieved from reference TRBV5-1 and TRBJ2-7, is KAGVTQTPRYLIKTRGQQVTLSCSPISGHRSVSWYQQTPGQGLQFLFEYFSETQRNKGNFPGRFSGRQFSNSRSEMNVSTLELGDSALYLCASSFSGGANEQYFGPGTRLTVT.

The V gene is TRBV19, the J gene TRBJ1-5; possible D gene TRBD1, 6 bases. The CDR3 contains 14 residues. The V gene lost 4 bases and the J gene lost 6 bases, with 13 bases spanning the gap. Per germline, CDR1 LNHDA and CDR2 SQIVND (reference sequence). The CDR3 here is CASSNPTGRQPQHF. Written as DNA, the CDR3 is TGTGCCAGTAGTAACCCGACAGGACGTCAGCCCCAGCATTTT.